This T cell receptor beta chain was obtained from a study of OX40 agonist ivuxolimab in advanced cancers. Clones were sequenced by immunoSEQ multiplex PCR, and TCRdb holds only the in-frame ones, with some missing. The table shows approximately 66,000 clones, with 85% to 90% occurring only once. In regard to this clone: Its antigen is undetermined.

V dropped 6 bases and J dropped 4; count of bases not matched to a gene: 2. The germline gives CDR1 LNHDA, CDR2 SQIVND (reference sequence). CDR3 length: 13 amino acids. Study results and limitations: Partial responders treated at 0.1-3.0 mg/kg exhibited clonal expansion among the lowest measured.

This specimen was CD4+ or CD8+ T cells sorted from blood, taken in a trial of the OX40 agonist ivuxolimab. The origin of this receptor is an adult with an advanced solid tumor such as melanoma, head and neck, liver or kidney cancer. V is TRBV19 and J is TRBJ2-2; the match to TRBD2 covers 7 bases. The CDR3 DNA reads as TGTGCCAGTAGGGGAGGGAGCACCGGGGAGCTGTTTTTT. It is translated as CASRGGSTGELFF.